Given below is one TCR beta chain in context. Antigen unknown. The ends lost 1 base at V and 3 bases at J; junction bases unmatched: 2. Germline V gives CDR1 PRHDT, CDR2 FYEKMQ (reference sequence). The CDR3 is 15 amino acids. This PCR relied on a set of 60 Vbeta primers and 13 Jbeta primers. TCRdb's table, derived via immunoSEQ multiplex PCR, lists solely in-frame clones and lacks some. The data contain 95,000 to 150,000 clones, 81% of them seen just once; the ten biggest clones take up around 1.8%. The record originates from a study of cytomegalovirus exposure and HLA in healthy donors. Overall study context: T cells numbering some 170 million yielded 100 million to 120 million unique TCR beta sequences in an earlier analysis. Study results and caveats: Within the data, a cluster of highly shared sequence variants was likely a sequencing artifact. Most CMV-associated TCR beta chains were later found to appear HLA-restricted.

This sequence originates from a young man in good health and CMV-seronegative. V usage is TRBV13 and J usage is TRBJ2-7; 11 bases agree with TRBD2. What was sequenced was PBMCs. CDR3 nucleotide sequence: TGTGCCAGCAGCTTAGTACTAGCGGGGGACTACGAGCAGTACTTC. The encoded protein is CASSLVLAGDYEQYF.